This T cell receptor (beta chain) was captured by sequencing in a study of blood T cells in healthy people across ages. Next came a second PCR, run for about 7 to 12 cycles, which used a sample-barcoded 5' primer along with a J-beta primer mix. TCRdb recomputed calls from the 5' RACE reads with MiXCR, one row per CDR3 protein. The sample includes over a million distinct CDR3 sequences, 40% to 55% seen only once; the top ten take approximately 20%. CDR1 and CDR2 from the germline V gene are MNHNS and SASEGT. CDR3 length: 16 amino acids. The ends were cut back, 3 bases at V and 2 bases at J, with 15 bases in the middle.

The chain couples TRBV6-1 to TRBJ2-3; the D gene is possibly TRBD2 (5 bases). This clonotype was sampled from a woman aged 55-75 years in good health. Source material: blood. CDR3 protein: CASSEGSAPFTDTQYF. The DNA for the CDR3 is TGTGCCAGCAGTGAGGGGAGTGCCCCGTTCACAGATACGCAGTATTTT.